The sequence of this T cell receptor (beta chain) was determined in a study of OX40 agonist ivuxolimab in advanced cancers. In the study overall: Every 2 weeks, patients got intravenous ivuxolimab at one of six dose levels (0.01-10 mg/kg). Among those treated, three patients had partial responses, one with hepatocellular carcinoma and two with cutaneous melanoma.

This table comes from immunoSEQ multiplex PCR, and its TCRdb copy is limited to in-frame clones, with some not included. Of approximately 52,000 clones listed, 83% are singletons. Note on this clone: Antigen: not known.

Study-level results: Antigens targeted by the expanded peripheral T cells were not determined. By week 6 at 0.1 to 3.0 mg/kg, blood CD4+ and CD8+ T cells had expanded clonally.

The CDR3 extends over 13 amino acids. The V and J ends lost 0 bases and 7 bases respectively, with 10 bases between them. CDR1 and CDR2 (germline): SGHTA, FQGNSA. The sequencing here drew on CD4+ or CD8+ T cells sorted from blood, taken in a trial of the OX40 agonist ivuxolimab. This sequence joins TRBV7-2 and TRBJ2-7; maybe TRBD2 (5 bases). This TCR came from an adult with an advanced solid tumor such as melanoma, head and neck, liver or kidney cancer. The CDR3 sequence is CASSLARRGEQYF. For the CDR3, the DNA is TGTGCCAGCAGCTTAGCGCGGCGCGGGGAGCAGTACTTC.